This TCR beta chain was identified in a study of neurological immune-mediated disorders (dated by TCRdb to the late 2010s). Context from the whole study: Peripheral blood TCR-beta repertoires from patients with HTLV-I-associated myelopathy (HAM/TSP), patients with multiple sclerosis, and healthy controls were compared in the study using UMI-based sequencing. The roughly 110 TCR-beta libraries included longitudinal samples, technical triplicates and paired sorted CD4+ and CD8+ T-cell subsets alongside PBMC samples. Longitudinal HAM/TSP donors and healthy donors each had 3 time-points at intervals of roughly 3-40 months. The cohort included 60 to 70 subjects: about 15 with HAM/TSP, around 34 with multiple sclerosis, and 20 healthy controls. Here is what the overall study found, with its caveats: Across subjects, expanded clones never shared an identical CDR3 amino acid sequence, which suggests that the TCR-beta repertoires in every group were private. The highest TCR clonal expansion was observed in HAM/TSP patients, whereas the lowest was observed in MS patients, even when compared with healthy controls.

The sample's time point label is to be understood as: longitudinal time-point 1 (baseline). The healthy controls were volunteers from a blood bank in Maryland, USA. For unsorted PBMC libraries, 2 million PBMCs were used after storage in RNAlater at -80 degrees C until RNA extraction. Peripheral blood was subjected to Ficoll-Hypaque density gradient centrifugation to isolate PBMCs, which were then cryopreserved in liquid nitrogen. To synthesize cDNA, template-switch 5'RACE was performed with a primer carrying a 10-nucleotide random unique molecular identifier so that each TCR transcript was tagged. Every sequencing run yielded over 200 million TCR-beta sequences covering 15-18 subjects. The RNeasy kit was used to extract total RNA. The KAPA Real-time Library Amplification kit was used to amplify TCR-beta VDJ regions with primers for the TCR constant region and the 5'RACE anchor. A first PCR added sample indexes and Illumina adaptors, and a second PCR then raised library yield. The roughly 650 bp TCR product was size-selected on a 2% E-gel SizeSelection system after Ampure bead purification. Library quality was checked on a Bioanalyzer, concentration was measured with Qubit, and libraries were quantified with the Kapa Library Quantification kit before pooling. An Illumina HiSeq 2500 was used to sequence the libraries paired-end at 2 x 150 bp. To increase sequence diversity, about 25-31% phiX was spiked into each library pool. Processing in the source paper ran as follows. Quality-filtered reads were processed with the UMI-based MiGEC pipeline, and over 75% of raw TCR sequences were removed by the MiGEC pipeline during error correction. VDJ genes were aligned to IMGT germline references, and each clonotype was defined by a unique CDR3 amino acid sequence together with V-J genes. Clonal expansion, Shannon diversity, and CDR3 relatedness (CalcPairwiseDistances, ClusterSamples) were evaluated with VDJtools, and phylogenetic trees were built with CLCbio workbench. A clone was classed as expanded if it had 8 or more unique UMIs, a cutoff based on coefficient-of-variation modelling across technical triplicates. TCRdb cleaned the public reads at Q25 with fastp, built clones with MiXCR and kept in-frame beta chains. Rows with one shared CDR3 protein collapse into an entry with the most common genes and DNA. The V and J calls shown here were made by TCRdb, not taken from the authors' results. This sample lists tens of thousands of distinct CDR3 sequences; 10% were detected once. Roughly 1.5% of the sample lies in the top ten.

V is cut by 3 bases and J by 4 bases, and the space between the germline ends is 6 bases. From the cysteine through the phenylalanine, the CDR3 covers 12 amino acids. Only the CDR3 DNA is retained, 36 bases long and in frame from the first base. The table lists this clonotype with many counts. What antigen it recognizes has not been identified. Base qualities were left out, and no much larger clone turns up one base away. The TCR was taken from a woman in her thirties or forties in good health. The sequence is built from TRBV12-3 or TRBV12-4 and TRBJ1-2; no D gene can be assigned with confidence. Material for sequencing was PBMCs. The CDR3 region has the sequence CASSLGFYGYTF. The bases are TGTGCCAGCAGTTTGGGCTTCTATGGCTACACCTTC.